This TCR beta chain was recovered during a study of cytomegalovirus exposure and HLA in healthy donors. About the research overall: A prior analysis found about 120 million unique TCR beta sequences from 150 million to 200 million T cells.

Use of 60 Vbeta and 13 Jbeta primers characterized the PCR. The repertoire was sequenced with immunoSEQ multiplex PCR; TCRdb's copy has only in-frame clones and lacks some. The sample includes some 180,000 clones, about 80% seen only once; the top ten take approximately 1.5%. Study-level results: A prior analysis recorded that most TCR beta V segments were productive about 87% or about 30% of the time. The authors later linked a missense DCLRE1C variant to TCR beta V- and J-gene trimming.

Trimming left V 5 bases short and J 4 bases short, with 17 bases between. The CDR3 loop spans 15 amino acids. Germline CDR1 is MNHEY and CDR2 is SVGAGI. Of note for this clone: What it binds is unknown.

V is TRBV6-5 and J is TRBJ1-2; D may be TRBD1 (6 bases). The sequenced sample was PBMCs. This TCR derives from a man aged 35-49 years in good health and CMV-seronegative. The chain's CDR3 is CASSRGQYSSYGYTF. The CDR3 nucleotides are TGTGCCAGCAGTCGCGGACAGTATAGTAGCTATGGCTACACCTTC.